This is a list of T cell receptor beta chains from one sample in a study of graft-versus-host responses after intestinal transplantation. Sequenced by immunoSEQ multiplex PCR; TCRdb stores in-frame clones only, minus some. The table lists 13,000 or so clones, roughly 81% of them singletons. Sample: ileum tissue, taken 16 days after intestinal transplant. The receptors here all came from a human patient who received an intestinal transplant, so some T cells may come from the graft donor. Each CDR3 is given without its conserved first and last residue.

j_call,v_call,cdr3_aa
TRBJ2-1,TRBV11-2,ASSLAGLAVYNEQF
TRBJ1-3,TRBV7-8,ASSLFGQGATGFSGNTIY
TRBJ1-5,TRBV27,ASSQGVHSNQPQH
TRBJ2-1,TRBV7-9,ASSLTRLAGFNEQF
TRBJ1-1,TRBV4-1,ASSQYLGTQTNTEAF
TRBJ2-7,TRBV6-6,ASSPLAGATYEQY
TRBJ1-2,TRBV5-1,ASSLDINYGYT
TRBJ2-7,TRBV28,ASSLGQGTTYEQY
TRBJ2-1,TRBV25-1,ASSDPKTSGRAHNEQF
TRBJ2-3,TRBV7-8,ASSLFGWAGGPWDTQY
TRBJ2-1,TRBV4-3,ASSQDRQRDNEQF
TRBJ1-5,TRBV4-1,ASSQERGTNQPQH
TRBJ2-2,TRBV4-3,ASSQEGVAGDTGELF
TRBJ2-3,TRBV9,ASSVVGASTDTQY
TRBJ2-5,TRBV4-1,ASSQPKTGSQETQY
TRBJ2-7,TRBV15,ATSRRVGGEQY
TRBJ1-1,TRBV7-9,ASSRSPTAEAF
TRBJ2-2,TRBV9,ASSVDGSPGELF
TRBJ1-5,TRBV28,ASSFRDRGDQPQH
TRBJ1-1,TRBV28,ASRDTRPVTEAF
TRBJ2-7,TRBV6-1,ASSRSSESYEQY
TRBJ1-1,TRBV30,AWTLGLPREAF
TRBJ2-7,TRBV9,ASSAPLSVEQY
TRBJ2-3,TRBV11-3,ASSRPLTSDTDTQY
TRBJ2-7,TRBV9,ASSPWSKGAVEQY
TRBJ1-2,TRBV11-2,ASSLTRQGVGYT
TRBJ2-4,TRBV2,ASSDRSGSARDIQY
TRBJ1-6,TRBV7-9,ASRTGGSYNSPLH
TRBJ1-1,TRBV6-1,ASSVRQALYTEAF
TRBJ2-4,TRBV5-4,ASRADRGNIQY
TRBJ2-5,TRBV10-2,ASGPRQETQY
TRBJ2-5,TRBV7-9,ASSLIPDVRGETQY
TRBJ2-7,TRBV6-1,ASSGWGGSSYEQY
TRBJ2-2,TRBV29-1,SVPTNTGELF
TRBJ2-2,TRBV19,ASSMRLVNTGELF
TRBJ1-4,TRBV27,ASASRPGQGYGATNEKLF
TRBJ1-5,TRBV11-3,AIGQAFGNQPQH
TRBJ1-2,TRBV30,AWSPAGASYT
TRBJ1-6,TRBV6-5,ATQTVYNSPLH
TRBJ1-1,TRBV30,ARAQGMNTEAF
TRBJ2-7,TRBV29-1,SVKTSGSYEQY
TRBJ1-2,TRBV29-1,SAGQGTSNYGYT
TRBJ1-1,TRBV10-1,ASSPTPGQGRAF
TRBJ1-1,TRBV28,ASSSWRTNTEAF
TRBJ2-7,TRBV6-1,ASSEEAGGPFSYEQY